These 4 T cell receptor beta chains originate from one sample sequenced in a study of T-cell memory formation after mild COVID-19. MiXCR was run by TCRdb on the 5' RACE reads, yielding one entry per CDR3 protein. The table records fewer than 110,000 distinct CDR3 sequences, approximately 15% of them present only once. Sample: PBMCs or a T cell subset sorted from them (not recorded which). The source is a man aged 18 to 35 who had mild COVID-19 (a few samples of this study predate the infection). Cell type and time point are not known.

The chain uses TRBV6-2 or TRBV6-3 and TRBJ2-3; 11 bases are a match to TRBD2. J gave up 4 bases and V 10 bases, and 13 bases lay outside the gene matches. Germline V gives CDR1 MNHEY, CDR2 SVGEGT. This CDR3 has 16 residues. The chain's CDR3 is CATNSLAGGIADTQYF. The CDR3 nucleotides read TGTGCCACCAACTCGTTAGCGGGGGGGATCGCAGATACGCAGTATTTT.

This clonotype was found a few times. The rearrangement joins TRBV6-5 to TRBJ2-7; D perhaps matches TRBD1 (6 bases). The CDR3 contains 16 residues. V gave up 4 bases and J gave up 5 bases, with 21 bases separating them. In germline, CDR1 is MNHEY, CDR2 SVGAGI. Here the CDR3 DNA reads TGTGCCAGCAGTTTCGGGTCGACAGGACATACGGACGAGCAGTACTTC. It yields the protein CASSFGSTGHTDEQYF.

The gene calls are TRBV4-3 and TRBJ2-2; D is ambiguous. Trimming shortened V by 2 bases and J by 4 bases, and 20 bases separated the two germline ends. The CDR3 consists of 18 residues. CDR1 and CDR2 (germline): LGHNA, YSLEER. Here the CDR3 reads CASSQIPGRLDTTGELFF. The CDR3 bases are TGCGCCAGCAGCCAAATCCCGGGCAGGTTAGATACCACCGGGGAGCTGTTTTTT.

The V gene is TRBV4-3, the J gene TRBJ1-4, with a weak D call TRBD1 (5 bases). V lost 1 base and J 8 bases, leaving 11 bases between the germline ends. CDR3 length equals 14 residues. Germline V gene data show CDR1 as LGHNA and CDR2 as YSLEER. CDR3 sequence: CASSQGLGDEKLFF. The DNA for the CDR3 is TGCGCCAGCAGCCAAGGTCTAGGGGACGAAAAACTGTTTTTT.